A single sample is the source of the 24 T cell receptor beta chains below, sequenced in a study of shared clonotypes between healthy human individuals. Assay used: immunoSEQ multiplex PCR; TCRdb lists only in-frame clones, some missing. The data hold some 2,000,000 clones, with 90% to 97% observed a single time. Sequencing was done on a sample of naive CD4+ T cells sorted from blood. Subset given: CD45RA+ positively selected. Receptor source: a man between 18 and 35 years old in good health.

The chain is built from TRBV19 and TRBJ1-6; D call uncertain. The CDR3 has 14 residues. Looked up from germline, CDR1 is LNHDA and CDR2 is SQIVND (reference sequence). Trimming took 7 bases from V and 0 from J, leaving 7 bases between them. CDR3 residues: CASKVSSYNSPLHF. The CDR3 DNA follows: TGTGCCAGTAAAGTCAGCTCCTATAATTCACCCCTCCACTTT.

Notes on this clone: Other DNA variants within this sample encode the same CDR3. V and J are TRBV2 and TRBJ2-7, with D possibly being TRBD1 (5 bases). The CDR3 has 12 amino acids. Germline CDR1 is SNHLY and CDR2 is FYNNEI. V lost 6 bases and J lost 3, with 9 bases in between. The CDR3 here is CASSVDSYEQYF. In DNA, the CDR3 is TGTGCCAGCAGCGTTGACAGCTACGAGCAGTACTTC.

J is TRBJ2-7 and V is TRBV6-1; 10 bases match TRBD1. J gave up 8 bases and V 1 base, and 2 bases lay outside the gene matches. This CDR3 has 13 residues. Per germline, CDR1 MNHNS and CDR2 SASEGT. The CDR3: CASSEGDRGKQYF. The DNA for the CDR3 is TGTGCCAGCAGTGAAGGGGACAGGGGAAAGCAGTACTTC.

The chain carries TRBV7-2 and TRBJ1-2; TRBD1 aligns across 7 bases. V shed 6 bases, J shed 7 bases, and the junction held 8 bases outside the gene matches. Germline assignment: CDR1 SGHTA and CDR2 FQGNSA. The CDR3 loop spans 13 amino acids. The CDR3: CASRDDREAGYTF. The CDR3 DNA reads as TGTGCCAGCAGGGACGACAGGGAGGCTGGCTACACCTTC.

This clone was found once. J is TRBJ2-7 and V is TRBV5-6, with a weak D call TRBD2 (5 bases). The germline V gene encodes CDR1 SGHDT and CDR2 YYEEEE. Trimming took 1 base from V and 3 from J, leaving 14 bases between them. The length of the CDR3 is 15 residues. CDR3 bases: TGTGCCAGCAGCTTGAGGGCCGCTAGCCTCTACGAGCAGTACTTC. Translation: CASSLRAASLYEQYF.

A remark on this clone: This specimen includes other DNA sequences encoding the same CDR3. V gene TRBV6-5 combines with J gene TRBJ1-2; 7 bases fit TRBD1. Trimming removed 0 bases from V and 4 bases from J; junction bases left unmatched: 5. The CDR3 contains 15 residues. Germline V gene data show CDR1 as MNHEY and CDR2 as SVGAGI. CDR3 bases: TGTGCCAGCAGTTACTCTGACAGGGCGGGCTATGGCTACACCTTC. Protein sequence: CASSYSDRAGYGYTF.

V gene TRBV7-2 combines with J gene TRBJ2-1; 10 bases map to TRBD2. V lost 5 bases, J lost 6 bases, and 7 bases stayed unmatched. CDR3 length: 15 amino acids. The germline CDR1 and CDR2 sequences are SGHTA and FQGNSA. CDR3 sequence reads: CASSRTSGMVNEQFF. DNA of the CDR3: TGTGCCAGCAGCCGAACTAGCGGGATGGTCAATGAGCAGTTCTTC.

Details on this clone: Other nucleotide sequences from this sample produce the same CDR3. As DNA, the CDR3 is TGTGCCAGCAGCGGACAGGGGAATTCACCCCTCCACTTT. It codes for CASSGQGNSPLHF. The chain has TRBV6-1 and TRBJ1-6; 9 nucleotides agree with TRBD1. CDR1 is MNHNS and CDR2 is SASEGT in the germline V gene. This CDR3 has 13 amino acids. With 6 bases clipped from V and 7 bases from J, the junction kept 1 base outside the gene matches.

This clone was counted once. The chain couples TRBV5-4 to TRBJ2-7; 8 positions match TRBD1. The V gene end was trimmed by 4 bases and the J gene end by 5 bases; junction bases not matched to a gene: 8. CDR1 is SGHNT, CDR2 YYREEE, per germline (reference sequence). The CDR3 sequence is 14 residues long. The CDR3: CASSRRTGSNEQYF. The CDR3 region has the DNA TGTGCCAGCAGCCGACGGACAGGGAGTAACGAGCAGTACTTC. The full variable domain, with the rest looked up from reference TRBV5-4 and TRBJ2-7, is ETGVTQSPTHLIKTRGQQVTLRCSSQSGHNTVSWYQQALGQGPQFIFQYYREEENGRGNFPPRFSGLQFPNYSSELNVNALELDDSALYLCASSRRTGSNEQYFGPGTRLTVT.

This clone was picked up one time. CDR3 nucleotides: TGTGCCATCAGTGATTGGACTAGCGGGAGAGACCAAGAGACCCAGTACTTC. Its translation is CAISDWTSGRDQETQYF. The V call is TRBV10-3, the J call TRBJ2-5, with 13 bases fitting TRBD2. V dropped 3 bases and J dropped 0; count of bases not matched to a gene: 4. CDR1 and CDR2 from the germline V gene are ENHRY and SYGVKD. The CDR3 length is 17 residues.

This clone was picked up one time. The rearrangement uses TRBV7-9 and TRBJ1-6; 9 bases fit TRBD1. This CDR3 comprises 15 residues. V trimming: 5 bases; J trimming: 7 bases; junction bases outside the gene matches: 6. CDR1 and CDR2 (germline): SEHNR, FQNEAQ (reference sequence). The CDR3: CASSPQGARNSPLHF. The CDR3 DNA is TGTGCCAGCAGCCCACAGGGGGCTAGGAATTCACCCCTCCACTTT.

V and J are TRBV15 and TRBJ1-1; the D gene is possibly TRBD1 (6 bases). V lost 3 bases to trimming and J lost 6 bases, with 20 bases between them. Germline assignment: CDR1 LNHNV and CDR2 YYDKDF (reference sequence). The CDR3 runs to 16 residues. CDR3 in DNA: TGTGCCACCAGCAGGGCAGGGGCAGTCCTTGGGGCTGAAGCTTTCTTT. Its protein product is CATSRAGAVLGAEAFF. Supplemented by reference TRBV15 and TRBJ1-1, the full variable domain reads DAMVIQNPRYQVTQFGKPVTLSCSQTLNHNVMYWYQQKSSQAPKLLFHYYDKDFNNEADTPDNFQSRRPNTSFCFLDIRSPGLGDTAMYLCATSRAGAVLGAEAFFGQGTRLTVV.

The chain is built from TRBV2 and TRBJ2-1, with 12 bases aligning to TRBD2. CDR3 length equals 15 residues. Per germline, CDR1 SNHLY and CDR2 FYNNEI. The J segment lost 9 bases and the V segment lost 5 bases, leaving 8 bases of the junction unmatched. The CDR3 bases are TGTGCCAGCAGTCGGCTAGCGGGGGGGATCTCTGAGCAGTTCTTC. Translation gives CASSRLAGGISEQFF.

The CDR3 here is CASSLVRTSGSYEQYF. The CDR3, as DNA: TGTGCCAGCAGCTTGGTCCGGACTAGCGGGAGCTACGAGCAGTACTTC. The chain uses TRBV5-4 and TRBJ2-7; 13 nucleotides agree with TRBD2. Germline trimming cut 0 bases from V and 3 bases from J; bases unmatched to any gene: 3. CDR3 length: 16 amino acids. CDR1 and CDR2 (germline): SGHNT, YYREEE (reference sequence).

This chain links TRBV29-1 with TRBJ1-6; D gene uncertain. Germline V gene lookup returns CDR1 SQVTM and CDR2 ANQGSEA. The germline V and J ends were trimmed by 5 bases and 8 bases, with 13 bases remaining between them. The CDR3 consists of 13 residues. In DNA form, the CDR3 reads TGCAGCGTTAGGACCACGACGGATTCACCCCTCCACTTT. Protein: CSVRTTTDSPLHF.

CDR3 loop: CASSSDGNTGELFF. In DNA, the CDR3 is TGTGCCAGCAGTTCTGACGGGAACACCGGGGAGCTGTTTTTT. The genes are TRBV6-1 and TRBJ2-2; no firm D call. V gave up 5 bases and J gave up 1 base, with 8 bases separating them. Per the germline V gene, CDR1 is MNHNS and CDR2 is SASEGT. The CDR3 runs to 14 residues.

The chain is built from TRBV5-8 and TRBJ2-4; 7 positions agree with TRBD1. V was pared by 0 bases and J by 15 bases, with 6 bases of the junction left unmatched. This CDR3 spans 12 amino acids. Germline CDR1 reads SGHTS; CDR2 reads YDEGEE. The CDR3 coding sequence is TGTGCCAGCAGCTTGGGACAGGGAAGGCGGTACTTC. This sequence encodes CASSLGQGRRYF.

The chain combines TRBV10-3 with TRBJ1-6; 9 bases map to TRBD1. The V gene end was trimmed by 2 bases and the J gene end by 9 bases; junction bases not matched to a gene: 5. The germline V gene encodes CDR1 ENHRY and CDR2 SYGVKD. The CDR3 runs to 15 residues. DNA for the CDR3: TGTGCCATCAGTGAGGGGGACAGGGAGGGTTCACCCCTCCACTTT. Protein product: CAISEGDREGSPLHF.

The CDR3 loop reads CASSQDGLVVGGYTF. For the CDR3, the DNA is TGTGCCAGCAGCCAAGATGGGCTGGTCGTGGGAGGCTACACCTTC. This sequence joins TRBV4-2 and TRBJ1-2; D ambiguous. V was shortened by 0 bases and J by 8 bases, with 16 bases between the two germline ends. The CDR3 contains 15 residues. In germline, CDR1 is LGHNA, CDR2 YNFKEQ.

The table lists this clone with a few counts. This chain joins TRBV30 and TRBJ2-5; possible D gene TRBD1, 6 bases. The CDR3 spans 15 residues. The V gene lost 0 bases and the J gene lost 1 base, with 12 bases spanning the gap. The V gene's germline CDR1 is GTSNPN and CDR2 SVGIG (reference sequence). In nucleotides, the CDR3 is TGTGCCTGGAGTGTGGGGGCCGGGGTCCAAGAGACCCAGTACTTC. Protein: CAWSVGAGVQETQYF.

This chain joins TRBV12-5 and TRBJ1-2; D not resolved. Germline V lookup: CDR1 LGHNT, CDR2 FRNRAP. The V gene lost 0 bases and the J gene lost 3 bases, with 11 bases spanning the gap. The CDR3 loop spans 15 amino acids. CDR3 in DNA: TGTGCTAGTGGTTTGGTAGTAGGGAGCTACTATGGCTACACCTTC. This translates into CASGLVVGSYYGYTF.

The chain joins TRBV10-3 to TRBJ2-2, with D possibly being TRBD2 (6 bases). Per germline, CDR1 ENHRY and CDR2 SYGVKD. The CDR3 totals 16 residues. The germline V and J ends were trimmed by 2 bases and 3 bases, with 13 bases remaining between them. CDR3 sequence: CAISEERPSDTGELFF. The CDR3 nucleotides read TGTGCCATCAGTGAGGAGAGGCCTAGCGACACCGGGGAGCTGTTTTTT.

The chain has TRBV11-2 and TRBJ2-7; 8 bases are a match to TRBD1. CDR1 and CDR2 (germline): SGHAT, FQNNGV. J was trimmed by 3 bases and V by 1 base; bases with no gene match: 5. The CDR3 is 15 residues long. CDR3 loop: CASSLVADRVYEQYF. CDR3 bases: TGTGCCAGCAGCTTAGTCGCGGACAGGGTCTACGAGCAGTACTTC.

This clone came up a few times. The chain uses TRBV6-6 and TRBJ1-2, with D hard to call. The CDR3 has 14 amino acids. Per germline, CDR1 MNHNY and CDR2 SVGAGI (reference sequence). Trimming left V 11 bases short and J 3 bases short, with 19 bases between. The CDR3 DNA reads TGTGCCTGCCGAGTGAGTCGGGGAGACTATGGCTACACCTTC. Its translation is CACRVSRGDYGYTF.